Below are 9 T cell receptor beta chains sequenced from a single sample in a study of blood T cell repertoires in COVID-19. The protocol was immunoSEQ multiplex PCR, while the TCRdb copy is restricted to in-frame clones and leaves out a portion. The table has hundreds of thousands of clones, approximately 90% seen once; the top ten hold roughly 2.4%. The specimen was peripheral blood. These receptors were collected from a woman aged 50 to 60 who had recovered from COVID-19.

The chain joins TRBV7-9 to TRBJ1-1, with TRBD1 matching over 9 bases. Germline V gene sequence: CDR1 SEHNR, CDR2 FQNEAQ (reference sequence). V shed 6 bases and J 3 bases; nucleotides not matched to a gene: 20. This CDR3 region has 19 residues. The CDR3 bases are TGTGCCAGCAGACACCCTCGCAGGGCTGGGGGGACAGGGCACACTGAAGCTTTCTTT. This sequence encodes CASRHPRRAGGTGHTEAFF.

The V gene is TRBV15, the J gene TRBJ2-1, with 7 positions matching TRBD2. J lost 3 bases, V lost 0 bases, and 2 bases had no gene match. The CDR3 runs 15 residues. Germline CDR1 is LNHNV and CDR2 is YYDKDF (reference sequence). Here the CDR3 reads CATSRDTGGYNEQFF. Here the CDR3 DNA reads TGTGCCACCAGCAGAGATACGGGAGGCTACAATGAGCAGTTCTTC.

This clone has just a few counts. The chain recombines TRBV9 with TRBJ2-6; unclear D gene. Germline V lookup: CDR1 SGDLS, CDR2 YYNGEE. The CDR3 sequence is 15 residues long. Trimming removed 4 bases at V and 0 bases at J, with 8 bases between. The CDR3 DNA sequence: TGTGCCAGCAGCATCCAGGACTCTGGGGCCAACGTCCTGACTTTC. Protein: CASSIQDSGANVLTF.

The chain uses TRBV4-1 and TRBJ2-3; 11 positions match TRBD2. Germline V gene sequence: CDR1 MGHRA, CDR2 YSYEKL. Trimming cost V 0 bases and J 6 bases; bases outside gene matches: 5. The length of the CDR3 is 16 residues. CDR3 DNA sequence: TGCGCCAGCAGCCAAGACACTAGCGGGAGAAGGGATACGCAGTATTTT. Translation gives CASSQDTSGRRDTQYF.

As for this clone: A junction boundary mismatches the germline segment, possibly from a read error. This CDR3 reads CASSSHGGAYNEQFF. CDR3 sequence (DNA): TGTGCCAGCAGTTCCCACGGGGGGGCCTATAATGAGCAGTTCTTC. The chain combines TRBV28 with TRBJ2-1; TRBD2 matches at 8 bases. Germline CDR1 is MDHEN and CDR2 is SYDVKM. The CDR3 length is 15 residues.

This chain connects TRBV30 to TRBJ1-2, with TRBD1 matching 10 bases. In germline, CDR1 is GTSNPN, CDR2 SVGIG (reference sequence). This CDR3 has 12 amino acids. The CDR3 here is CAWDRGGYGYTF. The CDR3 DNA reads TGTGCTTGGGACAGGGGCGGCTATGGCTACACCTTC.

For the CDR3, the DNA is TGTGCCACCAGCAGAGATCGTTCAGGGGGCACTGAAGCTTTCTTT. It yields the protein CATSRDRSGGTEAFF. The V and J genes are TRBV15 and TRBJ1-1; 7 positions agree with TRBD1. This CDR3 has 15 amino acids. The germline V gene has CDR1 LNHNV and CDR2 YYDKDF (reference sequence). V lost 0 bases to trimming and J lost 4 bases; unmatched junction nucleotides: 5.

The genes are TRBV19 and TRBJ2-5, with 7 bases identical to TRBD1. CDR1 LNHDA and CDR2 SQIVND come from the germline V gene (reference sequence). V lost 4 bases, J lost 5 bases, and 7 bases stayed unmatched. The CDR3 has 14 residues. The CDR3: CASSTRQGLETQYF. The DNA for the CDR3 is TGTGCCAGTAGTACTAGACAGGGTCTGGAGACCCAGTACTTC.

The chain employs TRBV28 and TRBJ2-5; TRBD1 matches 7 bases. The CDR3 runs 15 residues. Per germline, CDR1 MDHEN and CDR2 SYDVKM. Germline trimming cut 3 bases from V and 1 base from J; bases unmatched to any gene: 5. The CDR3 nucleotides read TGTGCCAGCAGTTTCTATGGGACAGCCCAAGAGACCCAGTACTTC. Translated: CASSFYGTAQETQYF.